Listed here are 7 T cell receptor beta chains from one sample, sequenced in a study of blood T cells in healthy people across ages. Sample-barcoded 5' priming and a J-beta primer mix drove a second PCR of 7 to 11 cycles. TCRdb ran MiXCR on the 5' RACE reads and lists one entry per CDR3 protein. The sample includes hundreds of thousands of distinct CDR3 sequences, about 52% seen only once; the top ten take 30% to 35%. The sample consisted of blood. The receptor set was obtained from a woman in her fifties or sixties in good health.

Only a few counts were recorded for this clonotype. The J gene is TRBJ2-7, the V gene TRBV9; D gene uncertain. In germline, CDR1 is SGDLS, CDR2 YYNGEE. V lost 0 bases and J lost 7, with 14 bases in between. This CDR3 spans 14 amino acids. CDR3 residues: CASSVALGNNEQYF. The CDR3 bases are TGTGCCAGCAGCGTAGCTCTAGGTAACAATGAGCAGTACTTC.

At least ten counts were recorded for this clonotype. The genes are TRBV9 and TRBJ2-7, with D possibly being TRBD1 (5 bases). The germline CDR1 and CDR2 sequences are SGDLS and YYNGEE. The CDR3 contains 15 residues. The ends were cut back, 0 bases at V and 0 bases at J, with 10 bases in the middle. The CDR3 spells CASSVDWGYSYEQYF. In DNA, the CDR3 is TGTGCCAGCAGCGTAGATTGGGGCTACTCCTACGAGCAGTACTTC.

This rearrangement joins TRBV27 to TRBJ1-6; D is uncertain. The CDR3 loop spans 13 amino acids. Trimming removed 7 bases at V and 14 bases at J, with 18 bases between. Germline V gene data show CDR1 as MNHEY and CDR2 as SMNVEV (reference sequence). The CDR3 is CASNRTVFQTLHF. CDR3 in DNA: TGTGCCAGCAACCGGACCGTTTTCCAAACCCTCCACTTT.

The V and J genes are TRBV28 and TRBJ2-3, with 10 bases that match TRBD2. The CDR3 contains 15 residues. V shed 6 bases, J shed 3 bases, and the junction held 6 bases outside the gene matches. From germline, CDR1 is MDHEN and CDR2 SYDVKM. The CDR3, as DNA: TGTGCCAGCAGGGGAGCGGGAGGGCCGACAGATACGCAGTATTTT. This translates into CASRGAGGPTDTQYF.

In this sample, this clonotype turned up a few times. The rearrangement links TRBV6-5 to TRBJ2-3, with a weak D call TRBD2 (5 bases). Germline V lookup: CDR1 MNHEY, CDR2 SVGAGI. This CDR3 comprises 15 residues. With 6 bases removed from V and 0 bases from J, the gap between germline ends came to 13 bases. The CDR3 region has the DNA TGTGCCAGCAGCGATAGCGCCTTTAGCACAGATACGCAGTATTTT. Amino acids: CASSDSAFSTDTQYF.

The chain couples TRBV6-5 to TRBJ2-7, with D perhaps TRBD1 (5 bases). The tail of the sequence fits TRBJ2-4 better, so the J call may be wrong. The CDR3 loop spans 14 amino acids. Germline values: CDR1 MNHEY, CDR2 SVGAGI. The CDR3 here is CASRSGATQNIQYF. As DNA, the CDR3 is TGTGCCAGCAGGAGTGGGGCTACTCAAAACATTCAGTACTTC.

The CDR3 sequence: CASSNPETANYGYTF. CDR3 bases: TGTGCCAGCAGTAACCCGGAAACAGCTAACTATGGCTACACCTTC. This chain links TRBV6-5 with TRBJ1-2; D call uncertain. CDR1 is MNHEY, CDR2 SVGAGI, per germline. CDR3 length equals 15 residues. V shed 5 bases and J shed 0 bases, with 13 bases lying between them.